Detailed here is one T cell receptor beta chain. The target antigen is unknown. This sample is part of a study of graft-versus-host responses after intestinal transplantation. Study-level points and caveats: Declining HvG levels early post-transplant were linked to peak circulating GvH clone levels.

TCRdb's copy holds only in-frame clones and misses some; the assay was immunoSEQ multiplex PCR. The sample shows tens of thousands of clones, just over 90% of them seen only once. V shed 7 bases and J shed 4 bases, with 17 bases lying between them. Germline assignment: CDR1 SNHLY and CDR2 FYNNEI. The CDR3 runs 15 residues. This specimen consisted of unstimulated CD8+ T cells sorted from spleen or lymph node cells, obtained before intestinal transplant. The V gene is TRBV2, the J gene TRBJ2-1; D is unresolved. The receptor's source is a human donor who received an intestinal transplant. In DNA form, the CDR3 reads TGTGCCAGCAAGGTTCGATTTATAGCTTACAATGAGCAGTTCTTC. Its protein product is CASKVRFIAYNEQFF.